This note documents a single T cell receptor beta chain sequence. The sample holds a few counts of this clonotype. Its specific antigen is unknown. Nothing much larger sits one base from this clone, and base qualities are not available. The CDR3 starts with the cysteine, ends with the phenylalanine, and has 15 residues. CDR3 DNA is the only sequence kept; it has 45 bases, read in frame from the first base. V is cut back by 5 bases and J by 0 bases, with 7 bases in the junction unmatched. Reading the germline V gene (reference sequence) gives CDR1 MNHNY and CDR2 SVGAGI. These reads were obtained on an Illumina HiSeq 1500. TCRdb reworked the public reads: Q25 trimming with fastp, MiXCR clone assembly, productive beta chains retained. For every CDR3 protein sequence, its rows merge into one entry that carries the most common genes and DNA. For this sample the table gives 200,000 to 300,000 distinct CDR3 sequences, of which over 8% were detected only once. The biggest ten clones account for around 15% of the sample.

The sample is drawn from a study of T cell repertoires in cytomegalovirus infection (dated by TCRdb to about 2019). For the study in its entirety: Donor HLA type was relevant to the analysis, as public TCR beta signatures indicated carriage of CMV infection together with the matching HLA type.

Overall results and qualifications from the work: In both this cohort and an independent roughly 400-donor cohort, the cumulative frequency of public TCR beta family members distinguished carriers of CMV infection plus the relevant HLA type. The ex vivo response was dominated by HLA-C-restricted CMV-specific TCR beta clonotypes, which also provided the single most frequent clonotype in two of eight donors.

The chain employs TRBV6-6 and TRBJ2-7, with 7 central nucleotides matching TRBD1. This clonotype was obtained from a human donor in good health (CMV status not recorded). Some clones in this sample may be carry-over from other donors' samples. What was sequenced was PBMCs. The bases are TGTGCCAGCAGTAGAACAGGGGCGGACTCCTACGAGCAGTACTTC. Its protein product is CASSRTGADSYEQYF.